The 7 T cell receptor beta chains in this list originate from one sample, sequenced in a study of radiotherapy plus CTLA-4 blockade in lung cancer. Using immunoSEQ multiplex PCR, the repertoire was profiled, and TCRdb retains in-frame clones only, with some absent. The data hold roughly 97,000 clones, with about four fifths observed a single time. The material was peripheral blood, obtained from a patient treated with radiotherapy plus ipilimumab. These receptors were collected from a human donor with non-small cell lung cancer who had a partial response to radiotherapy plus ipilimumab. Some clones in this sample may be carry-over from other donors' samples.

The rearrangement links TRBV18 to TRBJ2-5; D is possibly TRBD1 (5 bases). CDR1 and CDR2 (germline): KGHSH, LQKENI. V was pared by 0 bases and J by 5 bases, with 16 bases between. The CDR3 runs 16 residues. The CDR3 DNA sequence: TGTGCCAGCTCACCACCCGCCAGGGTCCTTGTGGAGACCCAGTACTTC. This encodes CASSPPARVLVETQYF.

V is TRBV4-2 and J is TRBJ2-5, with a tentative D call TRBD2 (7 bases). CDR1 is LGHNA, CDR2 YNFKEQ, per germline. The CDR3 runs to 15 residues. Trimming shortened V by 5 bases and J by 11 bases, and 24 bases separated the two germline ends. For the CDR3, the DNA is TGTGCCAGCAGCTTCAATAGGGGGGGGGACGGGCGGCAGTACTTC. This gives the protein CASSFNRGGDGRQYF.

This clone turned up a few times. The chain carries TRBV29-1 and TRBJ2-7; a weak D match, TRBD1 (5 bases). The germline V and J ends were trimmed by 0 bases and 2 bases, with 17 bases remaining between them. The CDR3 sequence is 16 residues long. The germline gives CDR1 SQVTM, CDR2 ANQGSEA. The CDR3 DNA reads as TGCAGCGTTGAAGAACGGACACCTGGAAGGACCTACGAGCAGTACTTC. This sequence encodes CSVEERTPGRTYEQYF.

V is TRBV21-1 and J is TRBJ1-2; TRBD1 reflects the table's D call only, with no check against the DNA. TRBV21-1 is a recognized pseudogene. The CDR3 sequence is 12 residues long. The CDR3: CATWMDRALAYF. DNA for the CDR3: TGTGCCACCTGGATGGACAGGGCTTTAGCATACTTC.

This clone has only a few counts. This sequence joins TRBV29-1 and TRBJ1-2; 10 positions agree with TRBD1. Germline V gene sequence: CDR1 SQVTM, CDR2 ANQGSEA. With 7 bases clipped from V and 8 bases from J, the junction kept 10 bases outside the gene matches. The CDR3 consists of 13 residues. CDR3 DNA sequence: TGCAGCGCCCACTCCGGGACAGGGGACGGCTACACCTTC. Its translation: CSAHSGTGDGYTF.

The chain employs TRBV5-8 and TRBJ2-7; D may be TRBD1 (6 bases). The germline V gene has CDR1 SGHTS and CDR2 YDEGEE. V dropped 4 bases and J dropped 3 bases, with 17 bases sitting between them. The CDR3 is made up of 15 amino acids. The CDR3 DNA sequence: TGTGCCAGCAGCGCCGCAGGGGTTCGAAGCTACGAGCAGTACTTC. This sequence encodes CASSAAGVRSYEQYF. Complete variable domain (other parts from reference TRBV5-8 and TRBJ2-7): EAGVTQSPTHLIKTRGQQATLRCSPISGHTSVYWYQQALGLGLQFLLWYDEGEERNRGNFPPRFSGRQFPNYSSELNVNALELEDSALYLCASSAAGVRSYEQYFGPGTRLTVT.

The V gene is TRBV29-1, the J gene TRBJ2-6; 7 bases map to TRBD2. From germline, CDR1 is SQVTM and CDR2 ANQGSEA. J lost 0 bases, V lost 7 bases, and 12 bases had no gene match. This CDR3 has 17 amino acids. Here the CDR3 DNA reads TGCAGCGCAGCTCGGGCGGGAGTGAGCTCTGGGGCCAACGTCCTGACTTTC. Its protein is CSAARAGVSSGANVLTF.